This TCR beta chain was found in a study of breast tumors, draining lymph nodes, adjacent tissues. Samples came from axillary lymph nodes draining the breast cancer. TCRdb fed the multiplex PCR reads into MiXCR, producing one record per CDR3 protein. The sample contains under 150,000 distinct CDR3 sequences, 21% of which appear only once. Germline-derived CDR1 and CDR2 are SNHLY and FYNNEI. Trimming took off 8 bases at V and 4 bases at J, with 11 bases between the two ends. CDR3 length equals 12 residues. This clonotype was seen at least ten times. The source material was axillary lymph node tissue. The source of this sequence is a female donor with breast cancer. Some clones in this sample may be carry-over from other donors' samples. The chain joins TRBV2 to TRBJ1-2; D ambiguous. CDR3 DNA sequence: TGTGCCAGCGAGCTAACTGGCTATGGCTACACCTTC. It encodes CASELTGYGYTF. The full variable domain, its missing parts supplied by reference TRBV2 and TRBJ1-2, is EPEVTQTPSHQVTQMGQEVILRCVPISNHLYFYWYRQILGQKVEFLVSFYNNEISEKSEIFDDQFSVERPDGSNFTLKIRSTKLEDSAMYFCASELTGYGYTFGSGTRLTVV.